The T cell receptor (beta chain) described here comes from a study of PD-L1 blockade in urothelial cancer. Study as a whole: Blood-derived samples held a median roughly 140,000 T cells. Study findings and constraints: A below-median TCR clonality in blood before treatment predicted better survival.

Spike-ins of synthetic TCR analog templates went into each PCR. The data were produced by immunoSEQ multiplex PCR, yet TCRdb's version contains in-frame clones alone and is incomplete. The table records approximately 25,000 clones, approximately 82% of them present only once. With 0 bases removed from V and 4 bases from J, the gap between germline ends came to 11 bases. The CDR3 covers 14 residues. CDR1 is SGDLS, CDR2 YYNGEE, per germline. Remarks on this clone: Antigen unknown.

The sample's time point: peripheral blood 6 weeks after treatment start. Patients had urothelial carcinoma that was locally advanced or metastatic. The sequenced sample was PBMCs, obtained around atezolizumab (anti-PD-L1) treatment. The V call is TRBV9, the J call TRBJ2-7; maybe TRBD1 (6 bases). The clonotype was recovered from a man in his 70s with urothelial cancer. CDR3 sequence (DNA): TGTGCCAGCAGCGTAGAGGACAGCGGATACGAGCAGTACTTC. Translated, it gives CASSVEDSGYEQYF.